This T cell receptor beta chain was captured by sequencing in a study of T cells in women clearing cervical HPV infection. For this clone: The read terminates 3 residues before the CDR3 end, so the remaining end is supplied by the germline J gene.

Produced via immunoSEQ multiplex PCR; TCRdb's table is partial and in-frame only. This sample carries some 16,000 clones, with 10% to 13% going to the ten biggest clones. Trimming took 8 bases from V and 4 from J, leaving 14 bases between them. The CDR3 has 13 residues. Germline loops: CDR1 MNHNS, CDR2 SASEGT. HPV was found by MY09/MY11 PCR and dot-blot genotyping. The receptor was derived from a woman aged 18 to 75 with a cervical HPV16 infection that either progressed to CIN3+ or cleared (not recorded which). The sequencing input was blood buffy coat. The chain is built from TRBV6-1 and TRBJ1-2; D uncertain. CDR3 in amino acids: CASGAGLGYGYTF. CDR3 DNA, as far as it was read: TGTGCCAGCGGTGCGGGGTTGGGCTATGGC.